The 13 T cell receptor beta chains given below trace back to one sample, sequenced in a study of blood T cell repertoires in COVID-19. Generated by immunoSEQ multiplex PCR, the TCRdb table keeps only in-frame clones and is missing some. The sample contains 110,000 to 150,000 clones, over 75% of which appear only once. Sequencing was performed on peripheral blood. The receptors here all came from a woman in her forties or fifties with acute or convalescent COVID-19.

The chain links TRBV9 to TRBJ2-7; D might be TRBD2 (6 bases). The CDR3 sequence is 14 residues long. CDR1 and CDR2 (germline): SGDLS, YYNGEE. V was trimmed by 4 bases and J by 4 bases, leaving 15 bases between them. The CDR3 nucleotides read TGTGCCAGCAGCTCATCGGGAGATTTGTACGAGCAGTACTTC. Amino acid sequence: CASSSSGDLYEQYF.

The chain links TRBV7-9 to TRBJ2-1; D is ambiguous. From germline, CDR1 is SEHNR and CDR2 FQNEAQ (reference sequence). Deletions cut 6 bases from V and 9 bases from J, with 15 bases between. The CDR3 is 13 amino acids. CDR3 sequence reads: CASRPGLLSEQFF. CDR3 bases: TGTGCCAGCAGACCGGGTCTTTTAAGTGAGCAGTTCTTC.

This sequence joins TRBV9 and TRBJ1-2; TRBD1 might be the D (6 bases). Germline V gene sequence: CDR1 SGDLS, CDR2 YYNGEE. The length of the CDR3 is 19 residues. V was trimmed by 2 bases and J by 5 bases, leaving 28 bases between them. Here the CDR3 reads CASSVGRGVTRTEIYGYTF. CDR3 sequence (DNA): TGTGCCAGCAGCGTGGGCCGGGGGGTTACTAGGACAGAGATTTATGGCTACACCTTC. Using reference TRBV9 and TRBJ1-2 for the parts outside the CDR3, the full variable domain is DSGVTQTPKHLITATGQRVTLRCSPRSGDLSVYWYQQSLDQGLQFLIQYYNGEERAKGNILERFSAQQFPDLHSELNLSSLELGDSALYFCASSVGRGVTRTEIYGYTFGSGTRLTVV.

The DNA of the CDR3 is TGTGCCAGCAGCGCACCCGGGACAGGGAACGAGCAGTACTTC. Translating it yields CASSAPGTGNEQYF. This chain joins TRBV9 and TRBJ2-7; 9 bases align to TRBD1. Per germline, CDR1 SGDLS and CDR2 YYNGEE. CDR3 length: 14 residues. V shed 3 bases and J 5 bases; nucleotides not matched to a gene: 6.

The gene calls are TRBV27 and TRBJ2-1; TRBD1 matches at 9 bases. CDR1 and CDR2 from the germline V gene are MNHEY and SMNVEV (reference sequence). J lost 6 bases, V lost 6 bases, and 9 bases had no gene match. CDR3 size: 15 residues. The CDR3 nucleotides read TGTGCCAGCAGCCCTTGGACAGGGGAGGTCAATGAGCAGTTCTTC. The encoded protein is CASSPWTGEVNEQFF.

The J gene is TRBJ2-7, the V gene TRBV27; D not resolved. CDR1 is MNHEY and CDR2 is SMNVEV in the germline V gene (reference sequence). This CDR3 spans 11 amino acids. The V end was cut by 5 bases, the J end by 2 bases, with 4 bases between. DNA for the CDR3: TGTGCCAGCAGTCCCACCTACGAGCAGTACTTC. Its translation is CASSPTYEQYF.

The rearrangement links TRBV19 to TRBJ1-5; TRBD1 agrees at 9 bases. The germline V gene has CDR1 LNHDA and CDR2 SQIVND (reference sequence). The junction had 10 bases not matched to a gene; V was cut back by 6 bases and J by 7 bases. The CDR3 is 15 residues long. CDR3 DNA: TGTGCCAGTAGACGACAGGGGGGAGCGGAACAGCCCCAGCATTTT. Translation gives CASRRQGGAEQPQHF.

The chain couples TRBV14 to TRBJ1-1; 8 bases align to TRBD1. CDR3 length: 14 residues. J lost 5 bases, V lost 4 bases, and 6 bases had no gene match. CDR1 and CDR2 (germline): SGHDN, FVKESK. The CDR3 sequence: CASSPGRGRTEAFF. CDR3 coding DNA: TGTGCCAGCAGCCCCGGCAGGGGGCGGACTGAAGCTTTCTTT. The full variable domain, completed using reference TRBV14 and TRBJ1-1, is EAGVTQFPSHSVIEKGQTVTLRCDPISGHDNLYWYRRVMGKEIKFLLHFVKESKQDESGMPNNRFLAERTGGTYSTLKVQPAELEDSGVYFCASSPGRGRTEAFFGQGTRLTVV.

The rearrangement joins TRBV6-5 to TRBJ1-6; D gene unclear. Germline-derived CDR1 and CDR2 are MNHEY and SVGAGI. Trimming removed 4 bases from V and 14 bases from J, with 12 bases in between. The length of the CDR3 is 12 residues. CDR3 bases: TGTGCCAGCAGTTCCTTCACGCGGGCCCTCCACTTT. Translating it yields CASSSFTRALHF.

CDR3: CASSPGQGATNEKLFF. CDR3 DNA sequence: TGTGCCAGCAGCCCCGGACAGGGAGCAACTAATGAAAAACTGTTTTTT. The chain combines TRBV7-8 with TRBJ1-4, with 8 bases identical to TRBD1. The CDR3 has 16 residues. The germline CDR1 and CDR2 sequences are SGHVS and FQNEAQ. Trimming removed 5 bases from V and 0 bases from J; junction bases left unmatched: 5.

The chain combines TRBV28 with TRBJ1-1; TRBD1 matches 7 bases. The CDR3 extends over 17 amino acids. Looked up from germline, CDR1 is MDHEN and CDR2 is SYDVKM. V lost 6 bases to trimming and J lost 1 base; unmatched junction nucleotides: 14. The CDR3, as DNA: TGTGCCAGCAGCCCGGAGATGACAGGGATAAGGAACACTGAAGCTTTCTTT. It codes for CASSPEMTGIRNTEAFF. The full variable domain, with the rest looked up from reference TRBV28 and TRBJ1-1, is DVKVTQSSRYLVKRTGEKVFLECVQDMDHENMFWYRQDPGLGLRLIYFSYDVKMKEKGDIPEGYSVSREKKERFSLILESASTNQTSMYLCASSPEMTGIRNTEAFFGQGTRLTVV.

This clone was recorded a few times. J is TRBJ1-1 and V is TRBV10-3; D might be TRBD1 (5 bases). V dropped 0 bases and J dropped 2 bases, with 10 bases sitting between them. Germline CDR1 is ENHRY and CDR2 is SYGVKD. The CDR3 length is 15 residues. CDR3 DNA sequence: TGTGCCATCAGTGAGTCTGGACACGGAAACACTGAAGCTTTCTTT. It translates to CAISESGHGNTEAFF.

The V gene is TRBV29-1, the J gene TRBJ2-5, with 12 bases that match TRBD2. CDR1 and CDR2 from the germline V gene are SQVTM and ANQGSEA. The CDR3 sequence is 13 residues long. V gave up 4 bases and J gave up 4 bases; unmatched junction bases: 1. In DNA, the CDR3 is TGCAGCGTTGGGGGACTAGCGGGAGAGACCCAGTACTTC. This gives the protein CSVGGLAGETQYF.